The clone carrying this T cell receptor (beta chain) was detected a few times. Antigen unknown. Other DNA sequences in this sample translate to the same CDR3. This sample was taken from a study of shared clonotypes between healthy human individuals. Findings and limits, study-wide: Deeper or shallower sequencing was expected to change how clonotypes are shared among donors. Limited genetic and exposure-history diversity came from having few donors. Investigators collected only blood, and repertoires in tissues likely differ.

Assay runs were performed at deep level. The assay was immunoSEQ multiplex PCR, and TCRdb's table has in-frame clones only and misses some. The sample includes some 2,500,000 clones, 93% of them seen just once. Trimming took 3 bases from V and 1 from J, leaving 9 bases between them. This CDR3 is built from 14 residues. Germline CDR1 and CDR2: LNHDA and SQIVND (reference sequence). J is TRBJ1-1 and V is TRBV19; D unresolved. Sequenced material: naive CD4+ T cells from PBMCs. Stated subset: CD45RA+ positively selected. The origin of this receptor is a man aged 18 to 30 in good health. Some clones in this sample may be carry-over from other donors' samples. The CDR3 DNA reads as TGTGCCAGTAGTATTGGCAGAACGAACACTGAAGCTTTCTTT. Its translation: CASSIGRTNTEAFF.